The following is a T cell receptor (beta chain) sequence with its context. Its antigen remains unknown. The V end was cut by 1 base, the J end by 2 bases, with 12 bases between. The CDR3 extends over 16 amino acids. CDR1 and CDR2 (germline): MGHDK, SYGVNS. The entry originates in a study of T cell responses to AZD1222 COVID-19 vaccine. General observations from the study: It was only a handful of AZD1222 recipients who were seropositive at baseline.

Generated by immunoSEQ multiplex PCR, the TCRdb table keeps only in-frame clones and is missing some. Here the sample spans about 120,000 clones, roughly nine tenths being singletons. The material was peripheral blood, obtained on day 0 of AZD1222 vaccination. The receptor was isolated from an adult in good health. This chain links TRBV25-1 with TRBJ1-5; maybe TRBD1 (6 bases). CDR3 coding DNA: TGTGCCAGCAGTGAATCAGGGCGACAGGGCAATCAGCCCCAGCATTTT. Translated: CASSESGRQGNQPQHF.